This T cell receptor (beta chain) was captured in a study of control samples from healthy donors and cancer patients. CDR1 MNHNS and CDR2 SASEGT come from the germline V gene. Between the trimmed V and J ends, which lost 3 bases and 4 bases, there was a span of 13 bases. The CDR3 extends over 14 amino acids. Assay: immunoSEQ multiplex PCR; the TCRdb copy retains only in-frame clones and omits some. The data hold approximately 68,000 clones, with about 83% observed a single time. V is TRBV6-1 and J is TRBJ2-7; tentative D call: TRBD2 (7 bases). The sequencing input was blood. The TCR sequence derives from a man in his sixties in good health. CDR3: CASSEGGRGYEQYF. The CDR3, as DNA: TGTGCCAGCAGTGAGGGGGGGAGGGGGTACGAGCAGTACTTC.